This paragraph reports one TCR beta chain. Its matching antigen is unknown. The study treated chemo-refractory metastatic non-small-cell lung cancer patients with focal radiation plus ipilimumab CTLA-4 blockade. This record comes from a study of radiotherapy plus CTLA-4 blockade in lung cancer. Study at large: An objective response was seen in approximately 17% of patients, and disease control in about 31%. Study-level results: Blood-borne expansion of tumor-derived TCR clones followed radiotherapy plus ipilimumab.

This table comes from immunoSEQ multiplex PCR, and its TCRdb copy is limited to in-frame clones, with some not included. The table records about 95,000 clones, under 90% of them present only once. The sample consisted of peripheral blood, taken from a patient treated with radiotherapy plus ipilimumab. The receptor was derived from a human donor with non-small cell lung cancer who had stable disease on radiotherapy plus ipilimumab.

CDR3 amino acids: CASSVAGETYEQYF. CDR3 sequence (DNA): TGTGCCAGCAGCGTAGCGGGAGAGACCTACGAGCAGTACTTC. This chain links TRBV9 with TRBJ2-7; possibly TRBD2 for D (6 bases). The CDR3 is 14 residues long. Per the germline V gene, CDR1 is SGDLS and CDR2 is YYNGEE. Trimming took off 0 bases at V and 2 bases at J, with 9 bases between the two ends.